The 11 T cell receptor beta chains reported below all come from one sample, sequenced in a study of T cell responses to AZD1222 COVID-19 vaccine. The method was immunoSEQ multiplex PCR; TCRdb's version includes in-frame clones alone and lacks a portion of them. The sample holds under 20,000 clones, roughly 76% seen once. The source material was peripheral blood, sampled 28 days after the second AZD1222 dose. Every receptor here comes from an adult who received the AZD1222 COVID-19 vaccine.

The chain has TRBV27 and TRBJ2-2; the match to TRBD2 covers 12 bases. Germline V gene lookup returns CDR1 MNHEY and CDR2 SMNVEV (reference sequence). V trimming: 3 bases; J trimming: 3 bases; junction bases outside the gene matches: 14. This CDR3 is 20 amino acids long. The CDR3 spells CASSFGLAGGPRGDTGELFF. CDR3 nucleotides: TGTGCCAGCAGTTTTGGGCTAGCGGGAGGGCCCCGCGGGGACACCGGGGAGCTGTTTTTT.

The chain carries TRBV2 and TRBJ1-2; D possibly corresponds to TRBD1 (6 bases). The CDR3 contains 11 residues. The V gene lost 10 bases and the J gene lost 5 bases, with 11 bases spanning the gap. The germline V gene has CDR1 SNHLY and CDR2 FYNNEI. DNA of the CDR3: TGTGCCATCCATACAGGGTATGGCTACACCTTC. Amino acid sequence: CAIHTGYGYTF.

This chain links TRBV7-9 with TRBJ1-1; D is unresolved. Between the trimmed V and J ends, which lost 4 bases and 2 bases, there was a span of 8 bases. From germline, CDR1 is SEHNR and CDR2 FQNEAQ (reference sequence). CDR3 length: 13 amino acids. CDR3 DNA: TGTGCCAGCAGCTATCAGGTAAACACTGAAGCTTTCTTT. As protein: CASSYQVNTEAFF.

V usage is TRBV7-2 and J usage is TRBJ2-5, with D unresolved. The CDR3 has 12 residues. V gave up 3 bases and J gave up 2 bases, with 4 bases separating them. Germline V lookup: CDR1 SGHTA, CDR2 FQGNSA. CDR3 protein: CASSFQQETQYF. The CDR3 bases are TGTGCCAGCAGCTTCCAGCAAGAGACCCAGTACTTC.

The chain combines TRBV10-2 with TRBJ1-1; D perhaps matches TRBD1 (6 bases). CDR3 length equals 12 residues. Germline CDR1 is WSHSY and CDR2 is SAAADI. V lost 10 bases, J lost 1 base, and 10 bases lay in between. The DNA of the CDR3 is TGCGCCACTCGACAGGCGAACACTGAAGCTTTCTTT. Translation gives CATRQANTEAFF.

This chain links TRBV9 with TRBJ2-3; D uncertain. The germline CDR1 and CDR2 sequences are SGDLS and YYNGEE. This CDR3 is built from 15 residues. Trimming removed 3 bases at V and 1 base at J, with 12 bases between. The CDR3 DNA reads as TGTGCCAGCAGCGGCGGTCCTATCGGCACAGATACGCAGTATTTT. Protein sequence: CASSGGPIGTDTQYF. The whole variable domain, remainder taken from reference TRBV9 and TRBJ2-3, is DSGVTQTPKHLITATGQRVTLRCSPRSGDLSVYWYQQSLDQGLQFLIQYYNGEERAKGNILERFSAQQFPDLHSELNLSSLELGDSALYFCASSGGPIGTDTQYFGPGTRLTVL.

V gene TRBV30 combines with J gene TRBJ2-7; 8 bases are a match to TRBD1. This CDR3 has 12 residues. The germline CDR1 and CDR2 sequences are GTSNPN and SVGIG (reference sequence). The ends lost 8 bases at V and 7 bases at J; junction bases unmatched: 10. As DNA, the CDR3 is TGTGCCCAAGAGACAGGGGCGGGGGAGCAGTACTTC. This sequence encodes CAQETGAGEQYF.

The V call is TRBV4-3, the J call TRBJ1-5; no firm D call. V lost 0 bases and J 2 bases, leaving 8 bases between the germline ends. Germline CDR1 LGHNA, CDR2 YSLEER. The CDR3 is 15 residues long. CDR3 residues: CASSQDLPGNQPQHF. CDR3 in DNA: TGCGCCAGCAGCCAAGATCTACCAGGCAATCAGCCCCAGCATTTT.

The rearrangement joins TRBV19 to TRBJ1-1; 8 bases match TRBD1. CDR1 and CDR2 from the germline V gene are LNHDA and SQIVND (reference sequence). V shed 1 base and J 11 bases; nucleotides not matched to a gene: 9. This CDR3 region has 14 residues. The CDR3 spells CASSIGGGTGLAFF. The CDR3 DNA sequence: TGTGCCAGTAGTATAGGAGGTGGGACAGGACTCGCTTTCTTT.

CDR3 coding DNA: TGTGCCAGCAGCTTGGACGGTGAAGCTTTCTTT. Translated: CASSLDGEAFF. V is TRBV5-5 and J is TRBJ1-1, with D unresolved. This CDR3 has 11 residues. The V gene's germline CDR1 is SGHKS and CDR2 YYEKEE (reference sequence). The V gene lost 0 bases and the J gene lost 7 bases, with 4 bases spanning the gap.

The chain links TRBV7-9 to TRBJ1-2; the D gene is possibly TRBD1 (5 bases). Germline V CDR1 and CDR2: SEHNR, FQNEAQ (reference sequence). Deletions cut 3 bases from V and 7 bases from J, with 18 bases between. The CDR3 has 15 residues. The CDR3 sequence is CASSLATRGAGGYTF. The CDR3 coding sequence is TGTGCCAGCAGCTTGGCCACGAGGGGCGCGGGTGGCTACACCTTC.